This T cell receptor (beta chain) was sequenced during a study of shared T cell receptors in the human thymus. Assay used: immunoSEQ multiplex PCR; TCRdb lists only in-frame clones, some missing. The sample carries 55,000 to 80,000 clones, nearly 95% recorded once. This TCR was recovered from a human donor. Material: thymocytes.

This chain's CDR3 is CASSEVLGGPANYGYTF. The CDR3 DNA reads TGTGCCAGCAGTGAAGTGCTAGGGGGGCCAGCTAACTATGGCTACACCTTC. The V gene is TRBV6-1, the J gene TRBJ1-2; D might be TRBD1 (6 bases). The CDR3 has 17 amino acids. Trimming removed 1 base at V and 0 bases at J, with 15 bases between. The germline gives CDR1 MNHNS, CDR2 SASEGT.